The 27 T cell receptor beta chains given below trace back to one sample, sequenced in a study of cytomegalovirus exposure and HLA in healthy donors. PCR involved 60 Vbeta and 13 Jbeta primers. Clones were read by immunoSEQ multiplex PCR, and TCRdb kept only the in-frame ones, dropping some. Of roughly 150,000 clones listed, roughly four fifths were seen once; the top ten hold around 1.4%. The specimen sequenced was PBMCs. All receptors derive from a young man in good health and CMV-seronegative.

The chain recombines TRBV9 with TRBJ2-1; 8 nucleotides agree with TRBD1. J lost 8 bases, V lost 0 bases, and 10 bases had no gene match. Germline V gene lookup returns CDR1 SGDLS and CDR2 YYNGEE. This CDR3 comprises 16 residues. The CDR3 loop reads CASSVGARQGADEQFF. In nucleotides, the CDR3 is TGTGCCAGCAGCGTAGGTGCCCGGCAGGGGGCCGATGAGCAGTTCTTC.

The chain combines TRBV25-1 with TRBJ2-7, with TRBD1 matching over 7 bases. CDR3 size: 15 residues. CDR1 and CDR2 (germline): MGHDK, SYGVNS. V lost 1 base, J lost 2 bases, and 5 bases stayed unmatched. The CDR3 sequence is CASSELGQRTYEQYF. CDR3 sequence (DNA): TGTGCCAGCAGTGAATTGGGACAGAGAACCTACGAGCAGTACTTC.

CDR3 DNA sequence: TGTGCCAGTACCCCCGGGGATACGCAGTATTTT. Protein product: CASTPGDTQYF. The chain links TRBV19 to TRBJ2-3; D ambiguous. V was cut by 7 bases and J by 6 bases, with 8 bases left in between. The CDR3 runs to 11 residues. Germline V gene lookup returns CDR1 LNHDA and CDR2 SQIVND (reference sequence).

The rearrangement links TRBV14 to TRBJ2-5; D perhaps matches TRBD2 (5 bases). The V and J ends lost 0 bases and 9 bases respectively, with 14 bases between them. The CDR3 length is 14 residues. The V gene's germline CDR1 is SGHDN and CDR2 FVKESK. The CDR3 nucleotides are TGTGCCAGCAGCCAAGAACTAGTACCAGGACCCCAGTACTTC. Amino acids: CASSQELVPGPQYF.

This clone was detected a few times. The gene calls are TRBV4-1 and TRBJ2-7, with D possibly TRBD1 on 5 matching bases. Germline V lookup: CDR1 MGHRA, CDR2 YSYEKL. This CDR3 has 15 residues. The V end lost 1 base, the J end lost 0 bases, and 10 bases lay between the germline ends. This CDR3 is CASSQVQGPSYEQYF. For the CDR3, the DNA is TGCGCCAGCAGCCAAGTTCAGGGCCCCTCCTACGAGCAGTACTTC.

This clone has just one count. The chain is built from TRBV7-9 and TRBJ1-4; no clear D. Germline-derived CDR1 and CDR2 are SEHNR and FQNEAQ (reference sequence). The CDR3 covers 15 residues. Trimming removed 5 bases at V and 6 bases at J, with 16 bases between. The CDR3 bases are TGTGCCAGCAGCGTTTTTGGGCAGTCTTATGAAAAACTGTTTTTT. As protein: CASSVFGQSYEKLFF.

The rearrangement joins TRBV25-1 to TRBJ1-5; TRBD1 matches 9 bases. This CDR3 comprises 14 residues. The V segment lost 4 bases and the J segment 7 bases; nucleotides outside the gene matches: 5. Germline-derived CDR1 and CDR2 are MGHDK and SYGVNS. The CDR3: CASSGQGGLQPQHF. In DNA form, the CDR3 reads TGTGCCAGCAGTGGACAGGGGGGCCTCCAGCCCCAGCATTTT.

The V gene is TRBV21-1, the J gene TRBJ2-7; TRBD2 reflects the table's D call only, with no check against the DNA. TRBV21-1 is listed as a pseudogene. The CDR3 sequence is 17 residues long. CDR3 sequence: CASSKAGVGTRQYEQYF. In DNA form, the CDR3 reads TGTGCCAGCAGCAAAGCGGGGGTAGGGACTAGACAGTACGAGCAGTACTTC.

The chain has TRBV27 and TRBJ2-2; tentative D call: TRBD2 (6 bases). Germline CDR1 reads MNHEY; CDR2 reads SMNVEV (reference sequence). V lost 5 bases, J lost 5 bases, and 9 bases lay in between. The CDR3 is 13 residues long. The CDR3 loop reads CASSMGRTGELFF. CDR3 in DNA: TGTGCCAGCAGTATGGGGAGGACCGGGGAGCTGTTTTTT.

This clone was seen only once. The chain links TRBV7-2 to TRBJ2-5, with 14 bases identical to TRBD2. Trimming at V came to 6 bases and at J to 4 bases, leaving 7 bases not matched to a gene. The CDR3 runs to 16 residues. CDR1 is SGHTA and CDR2 is FQGNSA in the germline V gene. The CDR3 coding sequence is TGTGCCAGCAGATTTGCCGGGACTAGCGGGGGAGAGACCCAGTACTTC. This translates into CASRFAGTSGGETQYF.

The chain joins TRBV19 to TRBJ1-2; possibly TRBD1 for D (5 bases). Deletions cut 6 bases from V and 7 bases from J, with 18 bases between. The CDR3 loop spans 14 amino acids. Germline CDR1 reads LNHDA; CDR2 reads SQIVND (reference sequence). The CDR3 reads CASSVSRVEAGYTF. The CDR3 DNA is TGTGCCAGTAGCGTTAGCAGGGTTGAGGCTGGCTACACCTTC.

V and J are TRBV10-2 and TRBJ2-7; maybe TRBD1 (5 bases). V lost 3 bases and J lost 6, with 15 bases in between. Germline V gene lookup returns CDR1 WSHSY and CDR2 SAAADI. The CDR3 totals 14 residues. The CDR3 nucleotides read TGCGCCAGCAGTGAATGGTCAGGGCCTCCCGAGCAGTACTTC. It yields the protein CASSEWSGPPEQYF.

The chain links TRBV27 to TRBJ2-3; 9 positions agree with TRBD2. Germline trimming cut 6 bases from V and 2 bases from J; bases unmatched to any gene: 6. The V gene's germline CDR1 is MNHEY and CDR2 SMNVEV (reference sequence). The CDR3 extends over 15 amino acids. The DNA for the CDR3 is TGTGCCAGCAGCCCGGGACTAGCACTCACAGATACGCAGTATTTT. Translated: CASSPGLALTDTQYF.

CDR3 amino acids: CASSRLGVREKLFF. CDR3 nucleotide sequence: TGCGCCAGCAGCCGACTAGGGGTACGCGAAAAACTGTTTTTT. The V gene is TRBV5-1, the J gene TRBJ1-4, with D tentatively TRBD1 (5 bases). Per germline, CDR1 SGHRS and CDR2 YFSETQ. The CDR3 covers 14 residues. Trimming removed 4 bases from V and 8 bases from J, with 15 bases in between. Using reference TRBV5-1 and TRBJ1-4 for the parts outside the CDR3, the full variable domain is KAGVTQTPRYLIKTRGQQVTLSCSPISGHRSVSWYQQTPGQGLQFLFEYFSETQRNKGNFPGRFSGRQFSNSRSEMNVSTLELGDSALYLCASSRLGVREKLFFGSGTQLSVL.

The chain is built from TRBV7-2 and TRBJ2-1; D is perhaps TRBD2 (6 bases). The CDR3 spans 13 residues. V lost 3 bases, J lost 7 bases, and 10 bases lay in between. Per the germline V gene, CDR1 is SGHTA and CDR2 is FQGNSA. The CDR3 spells CASSFGGMNEQFF. The CDR3 DNA reads as TGTGCCAGCAGCTTTGGGGGGATGAATGAGCAGTTCTTC.

CDR3 residues: CASSESRAGYGYTF. For the CDR3, the DNA is TGTGCCAGCAGTGAATCCAGGGCAGGGTATGGCTACACCTTC. The chain combines TRBV25-1 with TRBJ1-2; D possibly corresponds to TRBD1 (5 bases). The CDR3 contains 14 residues. The germline V gene encodes CDR1 MGHDK and CDR2 SYGVNS. V lost 1 base and J lost 5, with 11 bases in between.

CDR3 residues: CASSDPRTGGSNNVYEQYF. Written as DNA, the CDR3 is TGTGCCAGCAGCGACCCTCGGACAGGGGGTTCGAATAACGTCTACGAGCAGTACTTC. V and J are TRBV14 and TRBJ2-7; 10 bases fit TRBD1. Trimming removed 5 bases from V and 3 bases from J; junction bases left unmatched: 19. Germline V gives CDR1 SGHDN, CDR2 FVKESK. The CDR3 spans 19 residues.

This chain uses TRBV18 with TRBJ1-2; no clear D. The germline CDR1 and CDR2 sequences are KGHSH and LQKENI. Between the trimmed V and J ends, which lost 3 bases and 6 bases, there was a span of 14 bases. The CDR3 is 14 residues long. The CDR3 nucleotides read TGTGCCAGCTCACCGCCGGACTCTGGCGATGGCTACACCTTC. Protein sequence: CASSPPDSGDGYTF.

The chain couples TRBV18 to TRBJ2-1, with 12 nucleotides matching TRBD2. This CDR3 has 17 amino acids. V was pared by 0 bases and J by 6 bases, with 6 bases of the junction left unmatched. CDR1 is KGHSH and CDR2 is LQKENI in the germline V gene. CDR3 sequence: CASSPPVLAGGLNEQFF. The DNA of the CDR3 is TGTGCCAGCTCACCACCGGTCCTAGCGGGAGGGCTCAATGAGCAGTTCTTC.

Turning to this clone: Lacking the conserved final phenylalanine or tryptophan, this CDR3 likely reflects a read error. No DNA is shown, since the ends of the CDR3 on it are uncertain; the CDR3 is the one TCRdb lists. The chain carries TRBV21-1 and TRBJ2-7; TRBD1, as called in the table, went unchecked against the DNA. TRBV21-1 is assigned pseudogene status. The CDR3 spans 14 residues, counting both ends. The chain's CDR3 is CASSKAEFLDNQGL.

V and J are TRBV27 and TRBJ2-2; D is perhaps TRBD2 (6 bases). The CDR3 extends over 15 amino acids. In germline, CDR1 is MNHEY, CDR2 SMNVEV (reference sequence). V lost 2 bases and J lost 5, with 12 bases in between. The DNA for the CDR3 is TGTGCCAGCAGTTTAGGGGGGACCCCGACCGGGGAGCTGTTTTTT. Its protein product is CASSLGGTPTGELFF.

This chain joins TRBV4-2 and TRBJ2-7, with D unresolved. Trimming shortened V by 3 bases and J by 2 bases, and 8 bases separated the two germline ends. In germline, CDR1 is LGHNA, CDR2 YNFKEQ. The CDR3 runs 13 residues. DNA for the CDR3: TGTGCCAGCAGCCATCAATCGGCCTACGAGCAGTACTTC. Its translation: CASSHQSAYEQYF.

This clone was observed a few times. This chain links TRBV28 with TRBJ1-1; D may be TRBD1 (5 bases). Trimming shortened V by 3 bases and J by 3 bases, and 11 bases separated the two germline ends. Germline CDR1 reads MDHEN; CDR2 reads SYDVKM. The CDR3 is made up of 14 amino acids. This CDR3 is CASSLDTGYTEAFF. CDR3 nucleotides: TGTGCCAGCAGTTTGGACACAGGTTACACTGAAGCTTTCTTT.

The chain uses TRBV5-4 and TRBJ2-7, with 11 bases that match TRBD2. This CDR3 region has 16 residues. With V trimmed by 0 bases and J by 7 bases, 9 bases remained unmatched. Germline V gene lookup returns CDR1 SGHNT and CDR2 YYREEE (reference sequence). The CDR3, as DNA: TGTGCCAGCAGCTTGGAACCACTAGCGGGAGCGAGGGAGCAGTACTTC. This encodes CASSLEPLAGAREQYF.

The chain employs TRBV6-5 and TRBJ2-2; D is possibly TRBD1 (6 bases). The ends were cut back, 5 bases at V and 4 bases at J, with 14 bases in the middle. This CDR3 spans 15 amino acids. CDR1 is MNHEY, CDR2 SVGAGI, per germline. This chain's CDR3 is CASSAFRGGTGELFF. CDR3 coding DNA: TGTGCCAGCAGTGCCTTCAGGGGTGGCACCGGGGAGCTGTTTTTT.

V usage is TRBV11-2 and J usage is TRBJ2-7; D not resolved. V gave up 5 bases and J gave up 0 bases, with 11 bases separating them. The CDR3 sequence is 14 residues long. Germline V gives CDR1 SGHAT, CDR2 FQNNGV. The CDR3 is CASSDPGDSYEQYF. The CDR3 nucleotides are TGTGCCAGCAGCGACCCCGGAGACTCCTACGAGCAGTACTTC.

This rearrangement joins TRBV5-1 to TRBJ2-7; TRBD1 might be the D (7 bases). CDR1 is SGHRS and CDR2 is YFSETQ in the germline V gene. The CDR3 runs to 17 residues. The ends were cut back, 2 bases at V and 4 bases at J, with 22 bases in the middle. The CDR3 here is CASSLSRESRGAYEQYF. The CDR3 DNA reads as TGCGCCAGCAGCTTAAGCAGGGAGTCCAGGGGGGCATACGAGCAGTACTTC. Full variable domain (remainder filled in from reference TRBV5-1 and TRBJ2-7): KAGVTQTPRYLIKTRGQQVTLSCSPISGHRSVSWYQQTPGQGLQFLFEYFSETQRNKGNFPGRFSGRQFSNSRSEMNVSTLELGDSALYLCASSLSRESRGAYEQYFGPGTRLTVT.